This T cell receptor (beta chain) comes out of a study of blood T cell repertoires in COVID-19. Study details: Nucleic acid was either cDNA or gDNA, and it came from T cells, B-cell-depleted T cells, or PBMCs.

Germline values: CDR1 SGDLS, CDR2 YYNGEE. CDR3 length equals 18 residues. Participants had their cohort set by participant-reported clinical history. Sequencing was performed with immunoSEQ multiplex PCR; in TCRdb, only in-frame clones are kept and a portion is missing. The sample yields approximately 240,000 clones, 75% to 90% seen once. A note on this clone: One end of the junction fails to match germline, which may point to a read error.

What was sequenced was PBMCs or T cells enriched from blood (not recorded which). The chain couples TRBV9 to TRBJ2-1, with D possibly matching TRBD2 (7 bases). This sequence originates from a woman between 18 and 29 years old in a cohort exposed to, infected with or recovered from COVID-19 (not recorded which). CDR3 protein: CASSVEIGGRARGNEQFF. The CDR3, as DNA: TGTGCTAGCAGCGTAGAGATAGGTGGGAGGGCCAGGGGAAATGAGCAGTTCTTC.